This T cell receptor (beta chain) came from a study of beta chain features in type 1 diabetes. Overall study findings and caveats: The question of HLA type influencing TCRB rearrangement was one that remained unresolved here. Among patients with Type 1 diabetes, TCRB CDR3s were moderately but significantly shorter in every one of the four CD4+ subsets.

Germline V gives CDR1 SGDLS, CDR2 YYNGEE. V lost 0 bases to trimming and J lost 7 bases, with 17 bases between them. The CDR3 is made up of 16 amino acids. As to this clone: Its antigen is as yet unknown.

CD4+ cells of the naive, central memory, regulatory and stem cell-like memory types were sorted via CD45RO/CCR7/CD25/CD127/CD95/CD27. Expressed TCRB transcripts were sequenced because the isolated RNA had all been reverse transcribed beforehand. Clones were sequenced by immunoSEQ multiplex PCR, and TCRdb holds only the in-frame ones, with some missing. This sample has 150,000 to 200,000 clones, with about 63% found just once. The chain recombines TRBV9 with TRBJ2-1; possible D gene TRBD2, 6 bases. The origin of this receptor is a man aged 25-45 years with type 1 diabetes. The sequenced material came from naive CD4+ T cells from blood. The CDR3, as DNA: TGTGCCAGCAGCGTAGATCGAAGCGGGCCACGGAATGAGCAGTTCTTC. Translating gives CASSVDRSGPRNEQFF.